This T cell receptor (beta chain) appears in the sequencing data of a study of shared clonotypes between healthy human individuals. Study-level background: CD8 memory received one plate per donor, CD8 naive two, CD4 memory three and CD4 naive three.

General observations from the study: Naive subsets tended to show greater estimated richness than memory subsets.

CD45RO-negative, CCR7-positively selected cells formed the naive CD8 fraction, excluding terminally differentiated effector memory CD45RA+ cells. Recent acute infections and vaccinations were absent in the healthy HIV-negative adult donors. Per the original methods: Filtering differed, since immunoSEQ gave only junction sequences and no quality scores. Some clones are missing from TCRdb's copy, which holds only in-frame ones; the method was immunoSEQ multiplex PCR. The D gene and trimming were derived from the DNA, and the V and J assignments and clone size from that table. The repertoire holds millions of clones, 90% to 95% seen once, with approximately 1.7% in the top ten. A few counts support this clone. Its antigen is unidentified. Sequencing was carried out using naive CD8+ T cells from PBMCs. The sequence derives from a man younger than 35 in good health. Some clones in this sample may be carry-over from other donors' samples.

CDR3 nucleotide sequence: TGTGCCAGCAGTGAGTTGGCAGGGGGCGGTATCACTGAAGCTTTCTTT. The encoded protein is CASSELAGGGITEAFF. V usage is TRBV2 and J usage is TRBJ1-1; 8 positions match TRBD1. The J segment lost 4 bases and the V segment lost 3 bases, leaving 10 bases of the junction unmatched. Per the germline V gene, CDR1 is SNHLY and CDR2 is FYNNEI. The CDR3 consists of 16 residues.